A selection of T cell receptor beta chains follows, all from one sample in a study of T cells expressing NK-cell markers. TCRdb reprocessed the 5' RACE reads; each CDR3 protein has one entry and no DNA is given. With 90,000 to 130,000 distinct CDR3 sequences in the sample, the ten largest clones hold roughly 20%. Material: blood T cells: a sorted CD56 or NKG2C T cell subset, CD4+ or CD8+ T cells, or bulk PBMC T cells (not recorded which). These receptors all stem from a woman aged 18 to 75 in good health. The CDR3 runs from the conserved cysteine through the conserved F or W. Each record gives: J gene, V gene, CDR3 protein.

TRBJ2-1,TRBV6-2/TRBV6-3,CASSYSITSSATEQFF
TRBJ2-7,TRBV4-2,CASSQETGAWEQYF
TRBJ1-4,TRBV28,CASSSEKGRNEKLFF
TRBJ2-3,TRBV9,CASSVDEGPKDTQYF
TRBJ2-7,TRBV29-1,CSVEGGQGPSAYEQYF
TRBJ1-2,TRBV4-3,CASSHTIGGAYGYTF
TRBJ2-1,TRBV28,CASSHFGGRNEQFF
TRBJ2-7,TRBV29-1,CSVEGPPTGDTIYEQYF
TRBJ2-6,TRBV14,CASSQTPSGANVLTF
TRBJ2-3,TRBV3-1,CASSQENGGGTDTQYF
TRBJ1-2,TRBV7-9,CASSRQTGGFYGYTF
TRBJ2-7,TRBV20-1,CSADGLAGEVGPYEQYF
TRBJ1-5,TRBV5-6,CASSLGASNQPQHF
TRBJ1-2,TRBV4-3,CASSQRGLEYYGYTF
TRBJ2-1,TRBV7-8,CASSHVVARAGEQFF
TRBJ1-1,TRBV5-6,CASSKPTLNTEAFF
TRBJ1-5,TRBV5-4,CASSQGQGAGQPQHF
TRBJ2-1,TRBV5-1,CASSSWTSGNEQFF
TRBJ2-3,TRBV3-1,CASSQSPGGLTANTQYF
TRBJ2-1,TRBV5-6,CASSFWVGRAVNEQFF
TRBJ2-7,TRBV5-1,CASSFEVLGYEQYF
TRBJ2-5,TRBV27,CASSPVEGQETQYF
TRBJ2-3,TRBV20-1,CSAGAGGTDTQYF
TRBJ2-3,TRBV27,CASSSILNTDTQYF
TRBJ2-6,TRBV6-1,CASTRSEANVLTF
TRBJ2-7,TRBV3-1,CASSPTFAYEQYF
TRBJ2-3,TRBV12-3/TRBV12-4,CASSFLQGTDTQYF
TRBJ2-3,TRBV2,CASSRLSAGSYGTQYF
TRBJ2-5,TRBV20-1,CSADTDQETQYF
TRBJ2-3,TRBV3-1,CASSQEVRGDEADTQYF
TRBJ2-6,TRBV6-1,CASDRTGGGTGANVLTF
TRBJ2-1,TRBV29-1,CSALGGNEQFF
TRBJ1-1,TRBV5-4,CASSLEAGVNTEAFF
TRBJ2-7,TRBV7-2,CASSLMDRDYEQYF
TRBJ2-3,TRBV4-3,CASSQDLGITDTQYF
TRBJ2-1,TRBV12-3/TRBV12-4,CASSLVWDSSYNEQFF
TRBJ2-1,TRBV6-2/TRBV6-3,CASKDRAGGSPLAGPHGEQFF
TRBJ1-4,TRBV14,CASSAHRAAAEKLFF
TRBJ1-1,TRBV5-4,CASSSVGENTEAFF
TRBJ2-5,TRBV6-5,CASSYSNLAGGHQETQYF
TRBJ2-1,TRBV7-8,CASSLGQSGFSYNEQFF
TRBJ1-1,TRBV28,CASRTQGAWTEAFF
TRBJ1-4,TRBV6-5,CASSYSLTGGAGEKLFF
TRBJ1-1,TRBV27,CASSTGIITEAFF
TRBJ2-7,TRBV6-6,CASGDRSYEQYF
TRBJ2-2,TRBV7-7,CASSLQGANTGELFF
TRBJ1-1,TRBV10-2,CASSTPGFEAFF
TRBJ2-1,TRBV20-1,CSAHYASSYNEQFF
TRBJ2-7,TRBV5-6,CASSLGGTGSYEQYF
TRBJ2-2,TRBV12-3/TRBV12-4,CASSFRGTGELFF
TRBJ2-1,TRBV21-1,CASSKPRLGFPPYNEQFF
TRBJ2-3,TRBV5-6,CASSTTWTDTQYF
TRBJ2-3,TRBV7-8,CASSPDFLPATDTQYF
TRBJ1-4,TRBV4-3,CASSQGGGNEKLFF
TRBJ2-3,TRBV19,CASSIDLGRWTDTQYF
TRBJ1-6,TRBV20-1,CSARVPRSSYNSPLHF